The 29 T cell receptor beta chains below come from one sample, sequenced in a study of siplizumab effects on memory and regulatory T cells (dated by TCRdb to about 2019). Library method: the immunoSEQ multiplex PCR assay. As stored in TCRdb, this immuneACCESS dataset retains in-frame rearrangements with V and J assigned. A fraction of the clones does not appear; measured against another copy, unresolved V genes explain less than half of the discrepancy, and the remainder lacks a known reason. The table for this sample lists over 60,000 clones; around 90% of them were counted only once. The top ten clones comprise approximately 30% of the sample. Input material: CD8+ T cells sorted from blood. These receptors were collected from a human donor in good health.

The rearrangement uses TRBV6-5 and TRBJ2-2; D call uncertain. Between the trimmed V and J ends, which lost 2 bases and 7 bases, there was a span of 2 bases. The CDR3 is 11 amino acids. The V gene's germline CDR1 is MNHEY and CDR2 SVGAGI. CDR3 sequence (DNA): TGTGCCAGCAGTTACCTCGGGGAGCTGTTTTTT. Translated, it gives CASSYLGELFF.

This chain links TRBV7-3 with TRBJ2-1, with 7 bases identical to TRBD2. Germline trimming cut 2 bases from V and 5 bases from J; bases unmatched to any gene: 12. The CDR3 is made up of 17 amino acids. CDR1 SGHTA and CDR2 FQGTGA come from the germline V gene. CDR3 in amino acids: CASSLGHGGGSNNEQFF. CDR3 bases: TGTGCCAGCAGCTTAGGGCACGGGGGAGGGTCAAACAATGAGCAGTTCTTC.

The chain employs TRBV5-8 and TRBJ1-2; maybe TRBD1 (6 bases). Germline CDR1 is SGHTS and CDR2 is YDEGEE. V was trimmed by 1 base and J by 0 bases, leaving 13 bases between them. This CDR3 has 16 residues. The CDR3 DNA is TGTGCCAGCAGCTTGCGGGACACAATTGCTAACTATGGCTACACCTTC. It codes for CASSLRDTIANYGYTF. The full variable domain, its missing parts supplied by reference TRBV5-8 and TRBJ1-2, is EAGVTQSPTHLIKTRGQQATLRCSPISGHTSVYWYQQALGLGLQFLLWYDEGEERNRGNFPPRFSGRQFPNYSSELNVNALELEDSALYLCASSLRDTIANYGYTFGSGTRLTVV.

This chain links TRBV19 with TRBJ2-5; either TRBD1 or TRBD2 may supply D (6 bases each). The germline CDR1 and CDR2 sequences are LNHDA and SQIVND (reference sequence). The CDR3 contains 14 residues. The ends were cut back, 3 bases at V and 6 bases at J, with 14 bases in the middle. The CDR3 DNA follows: TGTGCCAGTAGTATTATGGGGGGCGGAAAGACCCAGTACTTC. This translates into CASSIMGGGKTQYF.

This chain uses TRBV25-1 with TRBJ2-7, with 7 nucleotides matching TRBD1. CDR3 length equals 14 residues. Trimming took 6 bases from V and 1 from J; bases not matched to a gene: 6. CDR1 is MGHDK, CDR2 SYGVNS, per germline. CDR3 sequence: CASRPTGLSYEQYF. The CDR3 bases are TGTGCCAGCAGACCGACAGGGTTGTCCTACGAGCAGTACTTC.

The rearrangement uses TRBV19 and TRBJ2-5; D ambiguous. In germline, CDR1 is LNHDA, CDR2 SQIVND (reference sequence). V lost 6 bases to trimming and J lost 2 bases, with 7 bases between them. The CDR3 totals 12 residues. The CDR3 DNA sequence: TGTGCCAGTAGCCCCAATCAAGAGACCCAGTACTTC. This sequence encodes CASSPNQETQYF.

The rearrangement links TRBV2 to TRBJ1-2; 9 bases are shared with TRBD1. Germline V gives CDR1 SNHLY, CDR2 FYNNEI. The CDR3 has 15 amino acids. Trimming cost V 6 bases and J 2 bases; bases outside gene matches: 7. The CDR3, as DNA: TGTGCCAGCAGACCCGGACAGGGGTGGAACTATGGCTACACCTTC. Amino acid sequence: CASRPGQGWNYGYTF.

The chain has TRBV19 and TRBJ1-5; D is perhaps TRBD1 (5 bases). Per germline, CDR1 LNHDA and CDR2 SQIVND (reference sequence). The CDR3 has 14 residues. Deletions cut 5 bases from V and 0 bases from J, with 8 bases between. CDR3 bases: TGTGCCAGTAGTGTGACAGATAGCAATCAGCCCCAGCATTTT. Residues: CASSVTDSNQPQHF.

This rearrangement joins TRBV29-1 to TRBJ2-7, with D possibly matching TRBD2 (6 bases). The V and J ends lost 4 bases and 0 bases respectively, with 10 bases between them. Germline V lookup: CDR1 SQVTM, CDR2 ANQGSEA. The CDR3 is 13 residues long. CDR3 coding DNA: TGCAGCGTTGGGGCCGGGAGCTCCTACGAGCAGTACTTC. Protein sequence: CSVGAGSSYEQYF.

Concerning this clone itself: This sample includes further DNA sequences coding for the same CDR3. The CDR3: CASSFRLANSYEQYF. Here the CDR3 DNA reads TGTGCCAGCAGTTTTCGGCTAGCGAACTCCTACGAGCAGTACTTC. The V gene is TRBV27, the J gene TRBJ2-7; the D gene is possibly TRBD2 (6 bases). Trimming removed 3 bases from V and 0 bases from J, with 12 bases in between. CDR1 MNHEY and CDR2 SMNVEV come from the germline V gene (reference sequence). This CDR3 is built from 15 residues.

The chain is built from TRBV5-4 and TRBJ2-5, with TRBD2 matching over 11 bases. The germline V gene has CDR1 SGHNT and CDR2 YYREEE (reference sequence). V lost 4 bases, J lost 2 bases, and 4 bases stayed unmatched. This CDR3 contains 15 residues. CDR3: CASSLRTSGQETQYF. DNA for the CDR3: TGTGCCAGCAGCCTGCGGACTAGCGGGCAAGAGACCCAGTACTTC.

The gene calls are TRBV7-6 and TRBJ1-2, with D uncertain. Trimming left V 4 bases short and J 3 bases short, with 18 bases between. This CDR3 comprises 16 residues. The V gene's germline CDR1 is SGHVS and CDR2 FNYEAQ. CDR3 in DNA: TGTGCCAGCAGCTCCGGACCCGGGAAGGCACACTATGGCTACACCTTC. Translation: CASSSGPGKAHYGYTF.

In the case of this clone: Additional DNA sequences in this sample encode the identical CDR3. The chain employs TRBV11-2 and TRBJ2-7, with a tentative D call TRBD1 (5 bases). Germline V gene sequence: CDR1 SGHAT, CDR2 FQNNGV. The ends were cut back, 1 base at V and 2 bases at J, with 9 bases in the middle. The CDR3 runs to 14 residues. CDR3 DNA: TGTGCCAGCAGCTTAGGCACAGGAACCTACGAGCAGTACTTC. This translates into CASSLGTGTYEQYF.

The CDR3 here is CASSEWGSSNQPQHF. CDR3 coding DNA: TGCGCCAGCAGTGAATGGGGCTCTAGCAATCAGCCCCAGCATTTT. J is TRBJ1-5 and V is TRBV10-1, with a tentative D call TRBD1 (5 bases). Germline V gene lookup returns CDR1 WNHNN and CDR2 SYGVQD (reference sequence). Trimming shortened V by 3 bases and J by 0 bases, and 9 bases separated the two germline ends. This CDR3 spans 15 amino acids.

The gene calls are TRBV29-1 and TRBJ2-2; the D is unclear. Trimming removed 2 bases at V and 1 base at J, with 5 bases between. Per the germline V gene, CDR1 is SQVTM and CDR2 is ANQGSEA. The CDR3 totals 13 residues. For the CDR3, the DNA is TGCAGCGTTGAAAGTGGGAACACCGGGGAGCTGTTTTTT. This encodes CSVESGNTGELFF.

This clone showed up just once. This chain links TRBV9 with TRBJ1-1, with 7 positions matching TRBD1. After removal of 0 bases from V and 1 base from J, the junction contained 0 bases not matched to a gene. The CDR3 covers 14 residues. Germline values: CDR1 SGDLS, CDR2 YYNGEE. This chain's CDR3 is CASSVGTGNTEAFF. The CDR3 coding sequence is TGTGCCAGCAGCGTAGGGACAGGGAACACTGAAGCTTTCTTT.

The chain uses TRBV7-9 and TRBJ2-2; D possibly uses TRBD1 or TRBD2 (5 bases each). V was pared by 0 bases and J by 4 bases, with 12 bases between. The germline CDR1 and CDR2 sequences are SEHNR and FQNEAQ (reference sequence). This CDR3 spans 16 amino acids. For the CDR3, the DNA is TGTGCCAGCAGCTTAGCGCGAGGGGATAGCACCGGGGAGCTGTTTTTT. Amino acids: CASSLARGDSTGELFF.

This clone was observed a single time. The rearrangement joins TRBV10-3 to TRBJ1-6; D might be TRBD1 (6 bases). This CDR3 spans 15 amino acids. The V end was cut by 3 bases, the J end by 5 bases, with 11 bases between. CDR1 is ENHRY and CDR2 is SYGVKD in the germline V gene. The CDR3 spells CAISEQGEDNSPLHF. The CDR3 nucleotides are TGTGCCATCAGTGAACAGGGAGAGGATAATTCACCCCTCCACTTT.

The V call is TRBV2, the J call TRBJ1-4; no definite D call. From germline, CDR1 is SNHLY and CDR2 FYNNEI. V was pared by 5 bases and J by 8 bases, with 9 bases between. The length of the CDR3 is 12 residues. The CDR3 bases are TGTGCCAGCAGTCTGACGGACGAAAAACTGTTTTTT. Its protein product is CASSLTDEKLFF.

As regards this clone: An end of the junction differs from the germline gene, which may be a read error. The V and J genes are TRBV7-2 and TRBJ2-3; either TRBD1 or TRBD2 may fit D (5 bases each). The CDR3 consists of 15 residues. CDR1 is SGHTA, CDR2 FQGNSA, per germline. CDR3 nucleotides: TGTGCCAGCAGCCTAGCCTACCGGGACGACGATACGCAGTATTTT. Amino acid sequence: CASSLAYRDDDTQYF.

The rearrangement uses TRBV7-2 and TRBJ2-1; 10 nucleotides align to TRBD2. Unmatched junction bases numbered 6, after V lost 2 bases and J lost 8 bases. Germline assignment: CDR1 SGHTA and CDR2 FQGNSA. There are 15 residues in the CDR3. The CDR3 DNA sequence: TGTGCCAGCAGCTTACTCCCTAGCGGGGGCGATGAGCAGTTCTTC. Translation gives CASSLLPSGGDEQFF. The full variable domain, with the rest looked up from reference TRBV7-2 and TRBJ2-1, is GAGVSQSPSNKVTEKGKDVELRCDPISGHTALYWYRQSLGQGLEFLIYFQGNSAPDKSGLPSDRFSAERTGGSVSTLTIQRTQQEDSAVYLCASSLLPSGGDEQFFGPGTRLTVL.

The chain combines TRBV4-1 with TRBJ2-7; no firm D call. Germline V gene sequence: CDR1 MGHRA, CDR2 YSYEKL. Trimming removed 2 bases from V and 4 bases from J, with 15 bases in between. The CDR3 consists of 15 residues. CDR3: CASSQPHLGTYEQYF. The CDR3 coding sequence is TGCGCCAGCAGCCAACCCCACTTGGGTACATACGAGCAGTACTTC.

The chain couples TRBV7-2 to TRBJ2-5, with D unresolved. The germline V and J ends were trimmed by 7 bases and 5 bases, with 17 bases remaining between them. There are 14 residues in the CDR3. CDR1 and CDR2 (germline): SGHTA, FQGNSA. The CDR3: CASTERSPDETQYF. In DNA form, the CDR3 reads TGTGCCAGCACCGAGAGGAGCCCTGACGAGACCCAGTACTTC. Full variable domain (missing parts from reference TRBV7-2 and TRBJ2-5): GAGVSQSPSNKVTEKGKDVELRCDPISGHTALYWYRQSLGQGLEFLIYFQGNSAPDKSGLPSDRFSAERTGGSVSTLTIQRTQQEDSAVYLCASTERSPDETQYFGPGTRLLVL.

The gene calls are TRBV5-1 and TRBJ1-4; D call uncertain. CDR3 length: 17 residues. The V and J ends lost 0 bases and 4 bases respectively, with 16 bases between them. From germline, CDR1 is SGHRS and CDR2 YFSETQ. The CDR3 sequence is CASSLGETLAGNEKLFF. CDR3 nucleotides: TGCGCCAGCAGCTTGGGAGAGACCCTTGCGGGTAATGAAAAACTGTTTTTT.

The chain carries TRBV27 and TRBJ1-5, with D maybe TRBD1 (6 bases). Trimming left V 10 bases short and J 2 bases short, with 15 bases between. The CDR3 totals 14 residues. CDR1 MNHEY and CDR2 SMNVEV come from the germline V gene (reference sequence). In nucleotides, the CDR3 is TGTGCCATCGCACAGGGAGGAGGCAATCAGCCCCAGCATTTT. It is translated as CAIAQGGGNQPQHF.

The gene calls are TRBV2 and TRBJ2-7; 9 bases align to TRBD2. J was trimmed by 5 bases and V by 3 bases; bases with no gene match: 11. In germline, CDR1 is SNHLY, CDR2 FYNNEI. The CDR3 consists of 16 residues. The CDR3 coding sequence is TGTGCCAGCAGTGATTCGGCGGGAGGGCCCCTCGACGAGCAGTACTTC. Translating gives CASSDSAGGPLDEQYF. Based on the CDR3 plus reference TRBV2 and TRBJ2-7, the full variable domain is EPEVTQTPSHQVTQMGQEVILRCVPISNHLYFYWYRQILGQKVEFLVSFYNNEISEKSEIFDDQFSVERPDGSNFTLKIRSTKLEDSAMYFCASSDSAGGPLDEQYFGPGTRLTVT.

This clone was seen a few times. The chain employs TRBV19 and TRBJ1-1, with D tentatively TRBD1 (5 bases). The V end lost 3 bases, the J end lost 5 bases, and 7 bases lay between the germline ends. CDR1 and CDR2 from the germline V gene are LNHDA and SQIVND (reference sequence). This CDR3 comprises 12 residues. CDR3 DNA: TGTGCCAGTAGTATGGGACTGACTGAAGCTTTCTTT. Amino acid sequence: CASSMGLTEAFF.

The CDR3 DNA sequence: TGTGCCAGCAGCTTGGGAGCCTCCTACGAGCAGTACTTC. Residues: CASSLGASYEQYF. This chain connects TRBV5-5 to TRBJ2-7; D not certain. Germline values: CDR1 SGHKS, CDR2 YYEKEE (reference sequence). The germline V and J ends were trimmed by 0 bases and 0 bases, with 4 bases remaining between them. The CDR3 extends over 13 amino acids.

This clone has just one count. The chain carries TRBV29-1 and TRBJ1-2; 7 positions agree with TRBD1. From germline, CDR1 is SQVTM and CDR2 ANQGSEA. Trimming at V came to 6 bases and at J to 4 bases, leaving 8 bases not matched to a gene. The CDR3 extends over 13 amino acids. In DNA form, the CDR3 reads TGCAGCGTCCCTCTGACAGGGTTCTATGGCTACACCTTC. The encoded protein is CSVPLTGFYGYTF.